What follows are 3 T cell receptor beta chains derived from one specimen sequenced in a study of blood T cell repertoires in acute mononucleosis. TCRdb's table, derived via immunoSEQ multiplex PCR, lists solely in-frame clones and lacks some. The data hold around 2,700 clones, with 20% to 30% observed a single time. Indicated time point: convalescence about 6 months (5-8 months) after acute presentation (visit 7). The study's findings and limits: GLC-BM selection appeared to involve both TCR alpha and beta chains.

The source material was EBV GLC epitope tetramer+ CD8+ T cells sorted from PBMCs, sampled during convalescence from infectious mononucleosis. The subset denotes: CD8 T cells binding tetramer with EBV BMLF1 280-288 peptide (GLC-BM). The receptors derive from a young woman with infectious mononucleosis caused by EBV.

This chain joins TRBV25-1 and TRBJ1-2; no firm D call. Germline loops: CDR1 MGHDK, CDR2 SYGVNS. The CDR3 spans 11 residues. V lost 8 bases, J lost 4 bases, and 8 bases lay in between. This chain's CDR3 is CASALGYGYTF. CDR3 nucleotides: TGTGCCAGCGCGTTGGGCTATGGCTACACCTTC.

This clone was counted at least ten times. A far larger clone is one base from this, pointing to a likely read error. The chain has TRBV28 and TRBJ2-3; D is undetermined. The length of the CDR3 is 12 residues. V lost 4 bases and J lost 3, with 5 bases in between. Germline lookup yields CDR1 MDHEN and CDR2 SYDVKM. CDR3 residues: CASSSLTDTQYF. For the CDR3, the DNA is TGTGCCAGCAGTTCCCTAACAGATACGCAGTATTTT.

This clone was counted only a few times. The DNA is omitted, as the CDR3 cannot be located on it reliably, and the CDR3 follows TCRdb's listing. V usage is TRBV13 and J usage is TRBJ1-4. Germline V lookup: CDR1 PRHDT, CDR2 FYEKMQ (reference sequence). Counting both end residues, the CDR3 totals 12 amino acids. The CDR3 spells CASSFGEKLFFF.